The 28 T cell receptor beta chains below all came from one sample that was sequenced in a study of blood T cells in healthy people across ages. Primers used in a second PCR of roughly 7 to 11 cycles were a sample-barcoded 5' primer and a J-beta primer mix. TCRdb reprocessed the 5' RACE reads via MiXCR and lists one record per CDR3 protein. Among about 1.5 million distinct CDR3 sequences listed, roughly 43% were seen once. Sequenced material: blood. The receptors shown here come from a woman aged 18-29 years in good health.

A note on this clonotype: Here the CDR3 omits its conserved ending phenylalanine or tryptophan, so a read error is the likely source. The chain is built from TRBV12-3 or TRBV12-4 and TRBJ2-3; D gene uncertain. V was pared by 4 bases and J by 3 bases, with 11 bases between. The CDR3 consists of 14 residues. CDR3 protein: CASSSYLSTDTQYS. The CDR3 bases are TGTGCCAGCAGTTCCTACCTTTCTACAGATACGCAGTATTCT.

This clonotype was observed many times. The V gene is TRBV4-1, the J gene TRBJ2-3; D might be TRBD2 (5 bases). V was cut by 5 bases and J by 0 bases, with 12 bases left in between. Germline CDR1 reads MGHRA; CDR2 reads YSYEKL. CDR3 length: 15 residues. This chain's CDR3 is CASSSQWTSTDTQYF. CDR3 in DNA: TGCGCCAGCAGCTCCCAATGGACTAGCACAGATACGCAGTATTTT.

The chain joins TRBV12-3 or TRBV12-4 to TRBJ2-1; D possibly matches TRBD1 or TRBD2 (5 bases each). This CDR3 is built from 16 residues. Trimming pared 6 bases from V and 12 bases from J, leaving 27 bases between. The CDR3 DNA follows: TGTGCCAGCAGGGGGGAGACAGAAGCAATTAATGAAGGGCAGTTCTTC. Amino acids: CASRGETEAINEGQFF.

The sample holds many counts of this clonotype. The CDR3 protein is CASSLAQGPYEQYF. The CDR3 nucleotides read TGTGCCAGCAGCTTAGCACAGGGACCCTACGAGCAGTACTTC. The chain uses TRBV11-2 and TRBJ2-7, with D perhaps TRBD1 (6 bases). Germline V lookup: CDR1 SGHAT, CDR2 FQNNGV. Trimming removed 1 base from V and 2 bases from J, with 9 bases in between. This CDR3 is 14 amino acids long.

A remark on this clonotype: The junction differs from germline at one of its ends, possibly a read error. As DNA, the CDR3 is TGCGCCGGCAGCATACAGGGGCCCACTGAAGCTTTCTTT. Its translation is CAGSIQGPTEAFF. V and J are TRBV5-1 and TRBJ1-1; 7 bases fit TRBD1. CDR1 is SGHRS, CDR2 YFSETQ, per germline. The CDR3 extends over 13 amino acids.

V usage is TRBV24-1 and J usage is TRBJ1-4, with D maybe TRBD1 (6 bases). The CDR3 consists of 18 residues. Trimming left V 4 bases short and J 1 base short, with 18 bases between. Germline V gene data show CDR1 as KGHDR and CDR2 as SFDVKD. The CDR3 sequence is CATSEPQGKEETNEKLFF. DNA for the CDR3: TGTGCCACCAGTGAACCTCAGGGGAAGGAGGAAACTAATGAAAAACTGTTTTTT.

V gene TRBV18 combines with J gene TRBJ2-5, with D maybe TRBD2 (7 bases). The CDR3 is 13 residues long. V was shortened by 2 bases and J by 10 bases, with 14 bases between the two germline ends. The germline V gene has CDR1 KGHSH and CDR2 LQKENI. The CDR3 sequence is CASSPGTKDSQYF. In DNA, the CDR3 is TGTGCCAGCTCACCAGGGACTAAGGACAGCCAGTACTTC.

This clonotype was observed a handful of times. DNA for the CDR3: TGCGCCAGCAGCCCCCCCCGCGGCCAACAGGTCGAAGGAAACACTGAAGCTTTCTTT. Encoded protein: CASSPPRGQQVEGNTEAFF. The V call is TRBV5-1, the J call TRBJ1-1; D might be TRBD1 (5 bases). Trimming shortened V by 4 bases and J by 2 bases, and 27 bases separated the two germline ends. This CDR3 region has 19 residues. Germline values: CDR1 SGHRS, CDR2 YFSETQ.

This clonotype occurred a few times. V usage is TRBV29-1 and J usage is TRBJ2-1, with 9 bases identical to TRBD2. Germline CDR1 reads SQVTM; CDR2 reads ANQGSEA. V lost 8 bases to trimming and J lost 6 bases; unmatched junction nucleotides: 8. This CDR3 is 13 amino acids long. The CDR3 DNA sequence: TGCAGCATTCTAGCGGGAAGACTCAATGAGCAGTTCTTC. It encodes CSILAGRLNEQFF.

The J gene is TRBJ2-5, the V gene TRBV4-3; D gene uncertain. V was trimmed by 0 bases and J by 5 bases, leaving 10 bases between them. The V gene's germline CDR1 is LGHNA and CDR2 YSLEER. This CDR3 region has 14 residues. This chain's CDR3 is CASSQERSLETQYF. In nucleotides, the CDR3 is TGCGCCAGCAGCCAAGAGCGATCGTTGGAGACCCAGTACTTC.

At least ten counts were recorded for this clonotype. The chain is built from TRBV7-9 and TRBJ2-1; a weak D match, TRBD2 (5 bases). The CDR3 is made up of 15 amino acids. The V gene's germline CDR1 is SEHNR and CDR2 FQNEAQ (reference sequence). V was clipped by 5 bases and J by 0 bases, with 11 bases between them. The CDR3 DNA is TGTGCCAGCAGCGTTAGCGTGAGCTCCTACAATGAGCAGTTCTTC. This encodes CASSVSVSSYNEQFF.

This clonotype has more than one count but fewer than ten. The rearrangement joins TRBV27 to TRBJ2-3; 7 nucleotides line up with TRBD1. The length of the CDR3 is 15 residues. The ends lost 4 bases at V and 2 bases at J; junction bases unmatched: 6. From germline, CDR1 is MNHEY and CDR2 SMNVEV (reference sequence). CDR3 protein: CASSSRTGFTDTQYF. Written as DNA, the CDR3 is TGTGCCAGCAGTTCAAGGACAGGCTTCACAGATACGCAGTATTTT.

CDR3 in amino acids: CASSLEGLGNEQYF. In nucleotides, the CDR3 is TGCGCCAGCAGCTTGGAGGGACTTGGCAATGAGCAGTACTTC. The V call is TRBV5-1, the J call TRBJ2-1; TRBD2 might be the D (6 bases). The J call may be mistaken, given a closer DNA end match to TRBJ2-7. CDR3 length: 14 amino acids. Per germline, CDR1 SGHRS and CDR2 YFSETQ.

This chain connects TRBV12-3 or TRBV12-4 to TRBJ2-7; the match to TRBD2 covers 7 bases. This CDR3 has 14 residues. V gave up 3 bases and J gave up 10 bases; unmatched junction bases: 12. CDR3 sequence: CASSFRTSPEIQYF. In DNA form, the CDR3 reads TGTGCCAGCAGTTTTCGGACTAGTCCAGAGATCCAGTACTTC.

J is TRBJ2-7 and V is TRBV4-3; 9 positions match TRBD1. V shed 4 bases, J shed 5 bases, and the junction held 6 bases outside the gene matches. Germline CDR1 and CDR2: LGHNA and YSLEER. The CDR3 is 14 residues long. The CDR3 nucleotides are TGCGCCAGCAGCCTTGGGACAGGGAGGGACGAGCAGTACTTC. This encodes CASSLGTGRDEQYF.

A single count supports this clonotype. This chain links TRBV5-5 with TRBJ2-7; TRBD1 agrees at 7 bases. Losses at the gene ends were 3 bases for V and 2 bases for J; bases not matched to a gene: 5. This CDR3 contains 14 residues. Germline V CDR1 and CDR2: SGHKS, YYEKEE (reference sequence). DNA for the CDR3: TGTGCCAGCAGCTACCCGGGACAGACCTACGAGCAGTACTTC. As protein: CASSYPGQTYEQYF.

Remarks on this clonotype: A read error may account for a junction end that differs from germline. CDR3 sequence (DNA): TGTGCCAGCAGTGTAGCCCTGGTGACTAGCGGGACTGGTGAGCAGTTCTTC. This sequence encodes CASSVALVTSGTGEQFF. The rearrangement links TRBV12-3 or TRBV12-4 to TRBJ2-1, with 11 bases identical to TRBD2. The CDR3 spans 17 residues.

The chain uses TRBV12-3 or TRBV12-4 and TRBJ2-6, with a weak D call TRBD1 (5 bases). The ends were cut back, 3 bases at V and 2 bases at J, with 11 bases in the middle. The CDR3 consists of 16 residues. The CDR3 DNA sequence: TGTGCCAGCAGTTTTGTGGTGGGGCCTGGGGCCAACGTCCTGACTTTC. Its protein product is CASSFVVGPGANVLTF.

This clonotype was seen repeatedly, ten times or more. This chain connects TRBV7-2 to TRBJ1-2; D unresolved. Germline CDR1 SGHTA, CDR2 FQGNSA. The ends were cut back, 2 bases at V and 1 base at J, with 5 bases in the middle. The CDR3 is 13 amino acids. CDR3 loop: CASSLNHNYGYTF. In DNA form, the CDR3 reads TGTGCCAGCAGCTTAAATCATAACTATGGCTACACCTTC.

This clonotype was seen just once. The V and J genes are TRBV4-1 and TRBJ2-7; D unresolved. V was pared by 4 bases and J by 3 bases, with 13 bases between. CDR1 is MGHRA, CDR2 YSYEKL, per germline. CDR3 length: 14 amino acids. The CDR3 spells CASSRPGEFYEQYF. CDR3 in DNA: TGCGCCAGCAGCCGCCCGGGCGAATTCTACGAGCAGTACTTC.

The V call is TRBV12-3 or TRBV12-4, the J call TRBJ1-1, with TRBD1 as a possible D gene (5 bases). V was trimmed by 6 bases and J by 0 bases, leaving 11 bases between them. The CDR3 sequence is 14 residues long. The CDR3 DNA follows: TGTGCCAGCAGCGACAGACCCATGAACACTGAAGCTTTCTTT. It translates to CASSDRPMNTEAFF.

This clonotype was found a few times. CDR3 coding DNA: TGTGCCAGCAGTTTAGCGAAGACTAGCAGCCAAGAGACCCAGTACTTC. Protein sequence: CASSLAKTSSQETQYF. This sequence joins TRBV12-3 or TRBV12-4 and TRBJ2-5, with 7 bases matching TRBD2. The CDR3 loop spans 16 amino acids. Trimming removed 0 bases from V and 1 base from J; junction bases left unmatched: 5.

The chain recombines TRBV7-2 with TRBJ1-1; D perhaps matches TRBD1 (5 bases). V lost 8 bases and J 0 bases, leaving 10 bases between the germline ends. The CDR3 loop spans 13 amino acids. The germline V gene encodes CDR1 SGHTA and CDR2 FQGNSA. CDR3 amino acids: CASGDRMNTEAFF. CDR3 in DNA: TGTGCCAGCGGAGACAGAATGAACACTGAAGCTTTCTTT.

This clonotype was counted only a few times. The chain combines TRBV4-3 with TRBJ2-3; TRBD2 matches 7 bases. CDR3 size: 16 residues. The trim removed 1 base at V and 6 bases at J, leaving 10 bases unmatched. The germline V gene has CDR1 LGHNA and CDR2 YSLEER. CDR3 protein: CASSQGGLSGGDTQYF. The CDR3 DNA reads as TGCGCCAGCAGCCAAGGGGGACTAAGCGGTGGGGATACGCAGTATTTT.

CDR3 in amino acids: CASMGSLGNEQYF. DNA for the CDR3: TGTGCCAGCATGGGCTCCCTGGGCAACGAGCAGTACTTC. The rearrangement uses TRBV25-1 and TRBJ2-5, with no clear D. The J call may be in error: the DNA end matches TRBJ2-7 better. The CDR3 runs 13 residues. Germline V gene sequence: CDR1 MGHDK, CDR2 SYGVNS.

This chain joins TRBV11-2 and TRBJ1-5; 8 nucleotides agree with TRBD1. The CDR3 sequence is 14 residues long. The germline CDR1 and CDR2 sequences are SGHAT and FQNNGV. The V gene end was trimmed by 3 bases and the J gene end by 7 bases; junction bases not matched to a gene: 5. CDR3 DNA sequence: TGTGCCAGCAGCTTCGGGACAGGTAAGCAGCCCCAGCATTTT. This sequence encodes CASSFGTGKQPQHF.

The DNA of the CDR3 is TGCGCCAGCAGCTGGACTAGCACGGGGGAGACCCAGTACTTC. Translating it yields CASSWTSTGETQYF. The chain has TRBV5-1 and TRBJ2-5, with 8 bases aligning to TRBD2. The V gene end was trimmed by 3 bases and the J gene end by 5 bases; junction bases not matched to a gene: 6. The CDR3 sequence is 14 residues long. The V gene's germline CDR1 is SGHRS and CDR2 YFSETQ.

The CDR3 nucleotides are TGCGCCAGCAGCCAAGGGGGCGCGGTCTGGGATACGCAGTATTTT. Translating it yields CASSQGGAVWDTQYF. The V call is TRBV4-3, the J call TRBJ2-3; TRBD1 might be the D (5 bases). Germline V gene data show CDR1 as LGHNA and CDR2 as YSLEER. With 1 base removed from V and 6 bases from J, the gap between germline ends came to 14 bases. The CDR3 has 15 amino acids.